This T cell receptor beta chain was identified during a study of OX40 agonist ivuxolimab in advanced cancers. Study overall: Recorded diagnoses for dose-escalation patients were hepatocellular carcinoma, melanoma, renal cell or head and neck cancer. Broader study findings: Among expanded peripheral T cells, antigen specificity went undetermined. With doses of 0.1-3.0 mg/kg, partial responders showed among the lowest clonal expansion.

Germline lookup yields CDR1 SGHTA and CDR2 FQGNSA. The junction had 6 bases not matched to a gene; V was cut back by 1 base and J by 5 bases. The CDR3 extends over 15 amino acids. On this clone itself: Its specificity is unknown.

Some clones are missing from TCRdb's copy, which holds only in-frame ones; the method was immunoSEQ multiplex PCR. The data show over 85,000 clones, around nine tenths seen once. Material: CD4+ or CD8+ T cells sorted from blood, obtained in a trial of the OX40 agonist ivuxolimab. The genes are TRBV7-2 and TRBJ2-7; 9 positions agree with TRBD1. The source of this sequence is an adult with an advanced solid tumor such as melanoma, head and neck, liver or kidney cancer. The CDR3 region has the DNA TGTGCCAGCAGCTTAGTGACAGGGGGGACTCACGAGCAGTACTTC. Translated, it gives CASSLVTGGTHEQYF.